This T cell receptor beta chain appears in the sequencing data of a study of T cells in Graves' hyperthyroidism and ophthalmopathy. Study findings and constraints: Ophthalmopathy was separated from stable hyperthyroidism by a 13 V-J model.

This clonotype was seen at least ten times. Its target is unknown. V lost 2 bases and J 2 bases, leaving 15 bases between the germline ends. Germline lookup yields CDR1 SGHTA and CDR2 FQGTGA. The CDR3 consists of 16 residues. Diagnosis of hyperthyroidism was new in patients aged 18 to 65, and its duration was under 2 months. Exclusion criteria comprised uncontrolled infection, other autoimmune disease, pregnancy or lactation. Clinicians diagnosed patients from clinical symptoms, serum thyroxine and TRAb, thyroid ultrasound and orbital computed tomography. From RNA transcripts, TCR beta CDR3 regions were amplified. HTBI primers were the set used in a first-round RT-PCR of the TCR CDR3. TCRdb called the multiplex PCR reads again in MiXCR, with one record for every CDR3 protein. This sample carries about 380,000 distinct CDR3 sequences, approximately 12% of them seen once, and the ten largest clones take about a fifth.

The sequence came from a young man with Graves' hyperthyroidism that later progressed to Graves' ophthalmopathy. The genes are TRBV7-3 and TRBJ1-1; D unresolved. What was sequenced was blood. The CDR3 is CASSLGSGLGNTEAFF. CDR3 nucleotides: TGTGCCAGCAGCTTAGGGTCTGGTCTCGGTAACACTGAAGCTTTCTTT.